The 2 T cell receptor beta chains below come from one sample, sequenced in a study of T-cell memory formation after mild COVID-19. One entry per CDR3 protein results from TCRdb running MiXCR on the 5' RACE reads. The table shows fewer than 700,000 distinct CDR3 sequences, with roughly a fifth occurring only once. Sequencing was performed on PBMCs or a T cell subset sorted from them (not recorded which). The receptors were sampled from an adult woman who had mild COVID-19 (a few samples of this study predate the infection). Cell type and time point are not known.

This clonotype was detected many times. The chain couples TRBV20-1 to TRBJ2-5; 9 nucleotides match TRBD2. There are 16 residues in the CDR3. Germline V CDR1 and CDR2: DFQATT, SNEGSKA (reference sequence). V trimming: 3 bases; J trimming: 0 bases; junction bases outside the gene matches: 8. CDR3: CSARPSGEYYQETQYF. CDR3 coding DNA: TGCAGTGCTAGGCCTAGCGGGGAGTACTACCAAGAGACCCAGTACTTC.

This clonotype has only a few counts. The genes are TRBV3-1 and TRBJ2-1; 12 positions match TRBD2. Germline CDR1 is LGHDT and CDR2 is YNNKEL (reference sequence). This CDR3 is built from 21 residues. V shed 4 bases and J 1 base; nucleotides not matched to a gene: 17. The CDR3 region is CASSPTGLAGGLWVSYNEQFF. The CDR3 DNA reads TGTGCCAGCAGCCCGACGGGGCTAGCGGGAGGGTTGTGGGTGTCCTACAATGAGCAGTTCTTC.